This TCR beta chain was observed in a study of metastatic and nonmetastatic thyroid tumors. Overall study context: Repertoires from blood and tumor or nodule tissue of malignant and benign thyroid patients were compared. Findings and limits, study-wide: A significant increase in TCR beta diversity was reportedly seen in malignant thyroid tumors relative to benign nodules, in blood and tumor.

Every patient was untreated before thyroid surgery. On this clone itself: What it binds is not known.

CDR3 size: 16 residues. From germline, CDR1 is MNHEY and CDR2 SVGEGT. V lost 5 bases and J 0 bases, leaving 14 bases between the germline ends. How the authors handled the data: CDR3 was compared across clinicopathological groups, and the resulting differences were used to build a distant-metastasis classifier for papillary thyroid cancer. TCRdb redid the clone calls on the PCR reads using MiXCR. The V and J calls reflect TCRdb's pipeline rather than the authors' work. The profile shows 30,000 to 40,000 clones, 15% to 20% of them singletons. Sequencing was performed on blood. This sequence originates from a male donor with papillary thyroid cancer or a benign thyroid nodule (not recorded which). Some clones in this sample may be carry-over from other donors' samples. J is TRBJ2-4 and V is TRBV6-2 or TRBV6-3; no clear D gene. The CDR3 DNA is TGTGCCAGCAGTGCCCAACTTTTTGTAGCCAAAAACATTCAGTACTTC. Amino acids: CASSAQLFVAKNIQYF.